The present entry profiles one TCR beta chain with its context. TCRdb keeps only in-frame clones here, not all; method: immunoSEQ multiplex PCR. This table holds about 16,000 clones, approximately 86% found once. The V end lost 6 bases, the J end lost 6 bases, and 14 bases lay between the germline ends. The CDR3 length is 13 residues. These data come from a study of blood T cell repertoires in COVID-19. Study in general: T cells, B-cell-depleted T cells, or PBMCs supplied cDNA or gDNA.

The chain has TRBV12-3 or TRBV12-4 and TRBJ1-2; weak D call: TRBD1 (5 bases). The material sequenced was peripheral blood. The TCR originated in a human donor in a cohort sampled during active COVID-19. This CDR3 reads CASSPRQRHGYTF. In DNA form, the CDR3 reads TGTGCCAGCAGCCCTCGACAGAGGCATGGCTACACCTTC.